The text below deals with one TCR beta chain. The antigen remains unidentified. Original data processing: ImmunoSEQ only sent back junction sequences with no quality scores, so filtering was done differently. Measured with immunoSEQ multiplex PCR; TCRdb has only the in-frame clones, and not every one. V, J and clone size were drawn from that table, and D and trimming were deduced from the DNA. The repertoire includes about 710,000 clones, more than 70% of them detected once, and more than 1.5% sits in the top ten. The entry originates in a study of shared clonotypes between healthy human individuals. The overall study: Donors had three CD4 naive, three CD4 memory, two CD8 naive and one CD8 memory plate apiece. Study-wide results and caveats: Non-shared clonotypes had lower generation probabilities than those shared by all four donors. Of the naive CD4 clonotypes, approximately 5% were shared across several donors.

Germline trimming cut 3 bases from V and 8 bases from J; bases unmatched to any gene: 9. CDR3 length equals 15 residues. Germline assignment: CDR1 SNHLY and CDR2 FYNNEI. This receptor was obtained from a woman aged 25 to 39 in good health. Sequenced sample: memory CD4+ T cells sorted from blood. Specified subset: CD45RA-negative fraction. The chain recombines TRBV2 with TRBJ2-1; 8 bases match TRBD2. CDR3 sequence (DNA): TGTGCCAGCAGTGACAGCGGGAGATCTGGTGATGAGCAGTTCTTC. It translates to CASSDSGRSGDEQFF.